A single sample is the source of the 10 T cell receptor beta chains below, sequenced in a study of blood T cell repertoires in COVID-19. Profiled with immunoSEQ multiplex PCR; TCRdb holds only in-frame clones, not every one. The sample contains 150,000 to 200,000 clones, around 80% of which appear only once. Sequenced input: peripheral blood. The receptors come from a man aged 60-69 years with active or convalescent COVID-19.

This clone was seen only once. The chain is built from TRBV6-1 and TRBJ2-5; a possible D gene is TRBD1 (6 bases). Germline assignment: CDR1 MNHNS and CDR2 SASEGT. This CDR3 has 16 amino acids. Between the trimmed V and J ends, which lost 3 bases and 2 bases, there was a span of 16 bases. The CDR3 bases are TGTGCCAGCAGTGACCTCCGGGACAACGGTCAAGAGACCCAGTACTTC. Amino acids: CASSDLRDNGQETQYF.

The chain employs TRBV7-8 and TRBJ1-2; TRBD1 matches at 9 bases. Per germline, CDR1 SGHVS and CDR2 FQNEAQ. V dropped 3 bases and J dropped 4; count of bases not matched to a gene: 3. The CDR3 has 14 residues. CDR3 DNA sequence: TGTGCCAGCAGCTTTGACAGGGGGGGCTATGGCTACACCTTC. It codes for CASSFDRGGYGYTF.

V usage is TRBV19 and J usage is TRBJ2-7; TRBD2 is a possible D gene (5 bases). V was clipped by 6 bases and J by 0 bases, with 12 bases between them. The CDR3 extends over 14 amino acids. Germline values: CDR1 LNHDA, CDR2 SQIVND (reference sequence). The CDR3 sequence is CASRSGLGSYEQYF. CDR3 DNA: TGTGCCAGTAGATCGGGGTTGGGCTCCTACGAGCAGTACTTC.

This clone was observed a single time. V gene TRBV5-6 combines with J gene TRBJ1-4; D is uncertain. The germline V gene has CDR1 SGHDT and CDR2 YYEEEE. The CDR3 is 15 amino acids. V was trimmed by 2 bases and J by 8 bases, leaving 16 bases between them. The CDR3 loop reads CASSLIAAGREKLFF. The CDR3, as DNA: TGTGCCAGCAGCTTAATTGCCGCAGGCCGGGAAAAACTGTTTTTT.

J is TRBJ2-6 and V is TRBV5-4; D ambiguous. Germline V gene sequence: CDR1 SGHNT, CDR2 YYREEE (reference sequence). Between the trimmed V and J ends, which lost 0 bases and 1 base, there was a span of 5 bases. This CDR3 is 15 amino acids long. The CDR3 spells CASSLGRSGANVLTF. CDR3 in DNA: TGTGCCAGCAGCTTGGGCAGGTCTGGGGCCAACGTCCTGACTTTC.

This clone has more than one count but fewer than ten. The chain links TRBV19 to TRBJ1-5; D ambiguous. CDR3 size: 14 residues. Germline V gene sequence: CDR1 LNHDA, CDR2 SQIVND (reference sequence). V was cut by 0 bases and J by 13 bases, with 16 bases left in between. The CDR3 here is CASSIDPSGVSQHF. In DNA form, the CDR3 reads TGTGCCAGTAGTATAGACCCCTCCGGGGTGTCACAGCATTTT.

The chain combines TRBV7-2 with TRBJ2-7, with D possibly matching TRBD1 (5 bases). V gave up 6 bases and J gave up 1 base, with 16 bases separating them. Germline V gene lookup returns CDR1 SGHTA and CDR2 FQGNSA. The CDR3 runs to 15 residues. The CDR3 region has the DNA TGTGCCAGCAGTCCAAGGTTGGCAGGGTCCTACGAGCAGTACTTC. It translates to CASSPRLAGSYEQYF.

The chain has TRBV6-5 and TRBJ1-2; the match to TRBD1 covers 7 bases. The V and J ends lost 6 bases and 2 bases, in that order; junction bases with no gene match: 9. CDR3 length: 15 residues. In germline, CDR1 is MNHEY, CDR2 SVGAGI. In DNA, the CDR3 is TGTGCCAGCAGCGTCGAAACAGGGGCGAACTATGGCTACACCTTC. Its protein product is CASSVETGANYGYTF.

The chain links TRBV11-2 to TRBJ2-7, with 7 bases that match TRBD2. The CDR3 is made up of 15 amino acids. Germline CDR1 and CDR2: SGHAT and FQNNGV. Trimming cost V 1 base and J 7 bases; bases outside gene matches: 10. Written as DNA, the CDR3 is TGTGCCAGCAGCTTAGCGGTATTAGGGGAGGGGGAGCAGTACTTC. Its protein is CASSLAVLGEGEQYF.

This chain connects TRBV6-1 to TRBJ2-5, with 11 bases matching TRBD2. The V and J ends lost 3 bases and 1 base, in that order; junction bases with no gene match: 4. The CDR3 runs to 16 residues. The V gene's germline CDR1 is MNHNS and CDR2 SASEGT. The CDR3 bases are TGTGCCAGCAGTGAGCTAGCGGGGGGTATCCAAGAGACCCAGTACTTC. It specifies CASSELAGGIQETQYF.